Listed here are 17 T cell receptor beta chains from one sample, sequenced in a study of Ad26.COV2.S vaccination and SARS-CoV-2 variants. Noted treatment: some 20 received Ad26.COV2.S at low or high dose, single or two shots; about 5 received placebo; per-sample allocation not given. Sampling was performed 63 days after the first vaccine or placebo injection. The method was immunoSEQ multiplex PCR; TCRdb's version includes in-frame clones alone and lacks a portion of them. Here the sample spans around 420,000 clones, approximately 87% being singletons. Sequencing used peripheral blood, obtained in a trial of Ad26.COV2.S vaccine versus placebo. The receptor source for this set is a person between 18 and 65 years old who received the Ad26.COV2.S COVID-19 vaccine or a placebo.

J is TRBJ2-2 and V is TRBV6-5; D ambiguous. The germline V gene has CDR1 MNHEY and CDR2 SVGAGI. Trimming took off 4 bases at V and 7 bases at J, with 7 bases between the two ends. The CDR3 consists of 12 residues. CDR3 amino acids: CASSLLGGELFF. The CDR3 bases are TGTGCCAGCAGTTTACTGGGCGGGGAGCTGTTTTTT.

The chain links TRBV5-6 to TRBJ2-2; D is perhaps TRBD1 (6 bases). The CDR3 is 13 amino acids. Germline CDR1 is SGHDT and CDR2 is YYEEEE. With 4 bases removed from V and 6 bases from J, the gap between germline ends came to 10 bases. The CDR3 loop reads CASSPGTPGELFF. In DNA, the CDR3 is TGTGCCAGCAGCCCCGGGACACCCGGGGAGCTGTTTTTT.

The chain has TRBV6-2 or TRBV6-3 and TRBJ2-2, with 8 bases identical to TRBD1. The CDR3 loop spans 16 amino acids. The ends lost 0 bases at V and 5 bases at J; junction bases unmatched: 5. The V gene's germline CDR1 is MNHEY and CDR2 SVGEGT. Written as DNA, the CDR3 is TGTGCCAGCAGTTACTCGACCAGGGGGCCTACCGGGGAGCTGTTTTTT. Protein product: CASSYSTRGPTGELFF.

J is TRBJ2-5 and V is TRBV2, with D perhaps TRBD1 (6 bases). Trimming left V 2 bases short and J 3 bases short, with 10 bases between. CDR1 is SNHLY and CDR2 is FYNNEI in the germline V gene. The CDR3 contains 14 residues. This CDR3 reads CASSEYPGEETQYF. The CDR3 region has the DNA TGTGCCAGCAGTGAATATCCAGGGGAAGAGACCCAGTACTTC.

The rearrangement joins TRBV3-1 (or the pseudogene TRBV3-2) to TRBJ2-7; no reliable D call. This CDR3 is 12 amino acids long. Germline V CDR1 and CDR2: LGHDT, YNNKEL (reference sequence). Trimming removed 1 base from V and 7 bases from J, with 8 bases in between. CDR3 loop: CASSQGFGEQYF. The CDR3, as DNA: TGTGCCAGCAGCCAAGGGTTTGGGGAGCAGTACTTC.

Of note for this clone: Additional DNA sequences in this sample encode the identical CDR3. The chain links TRBV5-4 to TRBJ2-7, with TRBD1 identical over 8 bases. Trimming cost V 4 bases and J 1 base; bases outside gene matches: 4. CDR3 length equals 14 residues. Germline V gene lookup returns CDR1 SGHNT and CDR2 YYREEE (reference sequence). CDR3 residues: CASSPGTGSYEQYF. CDR3 DNA sequence: TGTGCCAGCAGCCCCGGGACAGGTTCCTACGAGCAGTACTTC.

The gene calls are TRBV6-2 or TRBV6-3 and TRBJ1-2; the D is unclear. The germline V gene has CDR1 MNHEY and CDR2 SVGEGT. With 2 bases removed from V and 2 bases from J, the gap between germline ends came to 9 bases. The CDR3 consists of 14 residues. The CDR3 bases are TGTGCCAGCAGTTACGAACCGGCGAACTATGGCTACACCTTC. Protein sequence: CASSYEPANYGYTF.

The rearrangement joins TRBV3-1 (or the pseudogene TRBV3-2) to TRBJ1-2, with TRBD1 as a possible D gene (6 bases). V dropped 2 bases and J dropped 2 bases, with 9 bases sitting between them. The germline V gene has CDR1 LGHDT and CDR2 YNNKEL (reference sequence). The CDR3 consists of 14 residues. CDR3 protein: CASSQPGTNYGYTF. DNA for the CDR3: TGTGCCAGCAGCCAACCCGGGACAAACTATGGCTACACCTTC.

The V call is TRBV13, the J call TRBJ2-7, with unresolved D. V lost 4 bases and J 0 bases, leaving 1 base between the germline ends. The CDR3 has 11 amino acids. Germline CDR1 and CDR2: PRHDT and FYEKMQ (reference sequence). The CDR3 DNA sequence: TGTGCCAGCAGCTCCTCCTACGAGCAGTACTTC. This translates into CASSSSYEQYF. The full variable domain, rest sourced from reference TRBV13 and TRBJ2-7, is AAGVIQSPRHLIKEKRETATLKCYPIPRHDTVYWYQQGPGQDPQFLISFYEKMQSDKGSIPDRFSAQQFSDYHSELNMSSLELGDSALYFCASSSSYEQYFGPGTRLTVT.

The chain is built from TRBV7-2 and TRBJ1-1; no clear D gene. V was cut by 7 bases and J by 6 bases, with 18 bases left in between. The V gene's germline CDR1 is SGHTA and CDR2 FQGNSA. The CDR3 has 14 residues. For the CDR3, the DNA is TGTGCCAGCACCCAAGATACTCGGTACCCTGAAGCTTTCTTT. Residues: CASTQDTRYPEAFF. The whole variable domain, remainder taken from reference TRBV7-2 and TRBJ1-1, is GAGVSQSPSNKVTEKGKDVELRCDPISGHTALYWYRQSLGQGLEFLIYFQGNSAPDKSGLPSDRFSAERTGGSVSTLTIQRTQQEDSAVYLCASTQDTRYPEAFFGQGTRLTVV.

This rearrangement joins TRBV5-6 to TRBJ1-6; D is perhaps TRBD1 (5 bases). Trimming left V 1 base short and J 7 bases short, with 6 bases between. Germline assignment: CDR1 SGHDT and CDR2 YYEEEE. There are 13 residues in the CDR3. CDR3 sequence (DNA): TGTGCCAGCAGCTTGTGGGGGAATTCACCCCTCCACTTT. It yields the protein CASSLWGNSPLHF.

Regarding this clone: The sample holds other DNA sequences that translate to the same CDR3. The rearrangement links TRBV30 to TRBJ1-6; D ambiguous. Trimming shortened V by 0 bases and J by 1 base, and 4 bases separated the two germline ends. The CDR3 consists of 14 residues. From germline, CDR1 is GTSNPN and CDR2 SVGIG (reference sequence). The CDR3 DNA follows: TGTGCCTGGAGTGTAGGGTCCTATAATTCACCCCTCCACTTT. Its protein is CAWSVGSYNSPLHF.

The chain couples TRBV18 to TRBJ2-7, with 16 bases identical to TRBD2. Germline V gene data show CDR1 as KGHSH and CDR2 as LQKENI. The CDR3 sequence is 18 residues long. V trimming: 5 bases; J trimming: 0 bases; junction bases outside the gene matches: 7. The CDR3 DNA reads as TGTGCCAGCTCATTGGGACTAGCGGGGGGGCCGGGCTCCTACGAGCAGTACTTC. Its translation: CASSLGLAGGPGSYEQYF.

The chain employs TRBV5-4 and TRBJ2-3; D might be TRBD1 or TRBD2, each matching 5 bases. In germline, CDR1 is SGHNT, CDR2 YYREEE (reference sequence). The CDR3 runs 14 residues. V was trimmed by 5 bases and J by 3 bases, leaving 13 bases between them. This CDR3 is CASRGTPGTDTQYF. CDR3 in DNA: TGTGCCAGCAGGGGGACGCCAGGGACAGATACGCAGTATTTT.

The rearrangement uses TRBV19 and TRBJ1-2, with a weak D call TRBD1 (5 bases). Trimming removed 4 bases at V and 5 bases at J, with 8 bases between. CDR3 length: 12 residues. Per the germline V gene, CDR1 is LNHDA and CDR2 is SQIVND (reference sequence). DNA of the CDR3: TGTGCCAGTAGTACGCAGGGATATGGCTACACCTTC. Protein product: CASSTQGYGYTF. Supplemented by reference TRBV19 and TRBJ1-2, the full variable domain reads DGGITQSPKYLFRKEGQNVTLSCEQNLNHDAMYWYRQDPGQGLRLIYYSQIVNDFQKGDIAEGYSVSREKKESFPLTVTSAQKNPTAFYLCASSTQGYGYTFGSGTRLTVV.

V is TRBV19 and J is TRBJ2-7; D might be TRBD1 (6 bases). CDR3 length: 15 amino acids. The germline V gene encodes CDR1 LNHDA and CDR2 SQIVND (reference sequence). Trimming took 1 base from V and 1 from J, leaving 11 bases between them. CDR3 sequence reads: CASSIALGASYEQYF. DNA for the CDR3: TGTGCCAGTAGTATAGCCCTGGGGGCATCCTACGAGCAGTACTTC.

Written as DNA, the CDR3 is TGCGCCAGCAGCCCAACAGGACTAGCGGGGGACAACACCGGGGAGCTGTTTTTT. Encoded protein: CASSPTGLAGDNTGELFF. The V gene is TRBV4-1, the J gene TRBJ2-2; TRBD2 aligns across 13 bases. Trimming cost V 4 bases and J 2 bases; bases outside gene matches: 7. This CDR3 spans 18 amino acids. CDR1 is MGHRA and CDR2 is YSYEKL in the germline V gene.